This T cell receptor beta chain was identified in a study of cytomegalovirus exposure and HLA in healthy donors. General study findings and limits: It was assumed in the presence/absence analyses that sequencing depth was roughly uniform across donors. Earlier analysis looked at TCR beta V segments, and most were productive about 90% or about 30% of the time. A list of about 180 TCR beta chains associated with cytomegalovirus was given. There was a cluster of highly shared sequence variants that was likely a sequencing artifact.

The PCR used 60 Vbeta and 13 Jbeta primers. Repertoires were generated with immunoSEQ multiplex PCR, while TCRdb's copy carries only in-frame clones and drops some. The sample yields a few hundred thousand clones, 75% to 90% seen once. In regard to this clone: What it recognizes is unknown.

CDR1 is LNHDA, CDR2 SQIVND, per germline (reference sequence). This CDR3 has 16 amino acids. V shed 4 bases, J shed 0 bases, and the junction held 5 bases outside the gene matches. The gene calls are TRBV19 and TRBJ1-4; TRBD1 aligns across 7 bases. Sample: PBMCs. The receptor comes from a girl aged 2 to 9 in good health and CMV-seronegative. Written as DNA, the CDR3 is TGTGCCAGTAGTAAATCAGGGGGTGCAACTAATGAAAAACTGTTTTTT. Protein: CASSKSGGATNEKLFF.